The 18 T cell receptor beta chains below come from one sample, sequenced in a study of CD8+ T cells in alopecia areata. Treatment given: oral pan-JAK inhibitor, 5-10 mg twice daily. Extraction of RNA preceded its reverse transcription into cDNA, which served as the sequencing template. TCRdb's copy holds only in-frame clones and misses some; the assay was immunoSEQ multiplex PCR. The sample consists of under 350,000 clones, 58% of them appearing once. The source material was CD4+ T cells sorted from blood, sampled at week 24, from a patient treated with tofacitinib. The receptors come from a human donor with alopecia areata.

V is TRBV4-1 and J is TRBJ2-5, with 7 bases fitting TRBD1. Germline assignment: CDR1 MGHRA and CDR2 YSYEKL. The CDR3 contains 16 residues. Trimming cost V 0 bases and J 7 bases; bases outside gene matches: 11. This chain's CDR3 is CASSQDRGQPQGTQYF. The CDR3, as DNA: TGCGCCAGCAGCCAAGATCGGGGACAGCCCCAGGGGACCCAGTACTTC.

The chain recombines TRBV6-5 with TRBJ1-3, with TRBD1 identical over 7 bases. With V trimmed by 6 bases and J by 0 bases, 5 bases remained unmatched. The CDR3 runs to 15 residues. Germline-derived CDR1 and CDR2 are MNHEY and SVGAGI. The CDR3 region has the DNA TGTGCCAGCAGCCGGGACAGTTTCTCTGGAAACACCATATATTTT. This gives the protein CASSRDSFSGNTIYF.

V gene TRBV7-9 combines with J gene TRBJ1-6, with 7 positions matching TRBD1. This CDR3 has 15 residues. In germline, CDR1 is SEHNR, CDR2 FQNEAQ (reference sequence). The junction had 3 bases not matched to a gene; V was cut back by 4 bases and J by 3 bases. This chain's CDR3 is CASSSRDSYNSPLHF. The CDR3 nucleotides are TGTGCCAGCAGCTCCCGGGACAGCTATAATTCACCCCTCCACTTT.

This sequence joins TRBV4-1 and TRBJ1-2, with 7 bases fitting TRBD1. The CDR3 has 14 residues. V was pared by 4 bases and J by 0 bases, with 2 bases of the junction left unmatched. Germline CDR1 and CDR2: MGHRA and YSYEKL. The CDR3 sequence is CASSPGQANYGYTF. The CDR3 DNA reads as TGCGCCAGCAGCCCTGGACAGGCTAACTATGGCTACACCTTC.

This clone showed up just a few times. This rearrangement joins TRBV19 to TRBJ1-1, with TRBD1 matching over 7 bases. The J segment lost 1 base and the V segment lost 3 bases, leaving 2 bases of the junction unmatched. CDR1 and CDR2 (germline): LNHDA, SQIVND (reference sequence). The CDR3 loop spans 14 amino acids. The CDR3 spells CASSIGTENTEAFF. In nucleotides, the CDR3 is TGTGCCAGTAGTATTGGGACAGAGAACACTGAAGCTTTCTTT.

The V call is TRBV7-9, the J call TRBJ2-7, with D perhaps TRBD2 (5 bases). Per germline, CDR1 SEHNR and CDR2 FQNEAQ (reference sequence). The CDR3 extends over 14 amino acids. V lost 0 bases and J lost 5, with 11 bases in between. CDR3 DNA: TGTGCCAGCAGCTTAGCCGGGGAATGGAACGAGCAGTACTTC. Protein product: CASSLAGEWNEQYF. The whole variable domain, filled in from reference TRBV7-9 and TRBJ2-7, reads DTGVSQNPRHKITKRGQNVTFRCDPISEHNRLYWYRQTLGQGPEFLTYFQNEAQLEKSRLLSDRFSAERPKGSFSTLEIQRTEQGDSAMYLCASSLAGEWNEQYFGPGTRLTVT.

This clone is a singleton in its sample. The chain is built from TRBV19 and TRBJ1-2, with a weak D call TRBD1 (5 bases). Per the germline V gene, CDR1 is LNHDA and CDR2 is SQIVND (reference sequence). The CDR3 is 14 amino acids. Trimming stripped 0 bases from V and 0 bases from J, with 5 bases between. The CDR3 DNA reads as TGTGCCAGTAGTATAGAGACAGCTAACTATGGCTACACCTTC. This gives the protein CASSIETANYGYTF. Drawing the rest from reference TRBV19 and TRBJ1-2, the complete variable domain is DGGITQSPKYLFRKEGQNVTLSCEQNLNHDAMYWYRQDPGQGLRLIYYSQIVNDFQKGDIAEGYSVSREKKESFPLTVTSAQKNPTAFYLCASSIETANYGYTFGSGTRLTVV.

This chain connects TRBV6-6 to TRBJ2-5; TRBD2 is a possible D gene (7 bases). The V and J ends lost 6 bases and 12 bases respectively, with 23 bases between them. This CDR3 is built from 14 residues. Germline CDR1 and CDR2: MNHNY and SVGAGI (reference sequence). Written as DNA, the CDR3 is TGTGCCAGCAGGAGTCCGGGGGGCCGAGGCGAGGAGTACTTC. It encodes CASRSPGGRGEEYF.

DNA for the CDR3: TGCGCCAGCAGCTCACAGGGAGGTTCAGGAGAGACCCAGTACTTC. Translation gives CASSSQGGSGETQYF. The chain couples TRBV5-1 to TRBJ2-5; either TRBD1 or TRBD2 may supply D (6 bases each). Germline-derived CDR1 and CDR2 are SGHRS and YFSETQ. The CDR3 is 15 amino acids. Deletions cut 3 bases from V and 4 bases from J, with 16 bases between.

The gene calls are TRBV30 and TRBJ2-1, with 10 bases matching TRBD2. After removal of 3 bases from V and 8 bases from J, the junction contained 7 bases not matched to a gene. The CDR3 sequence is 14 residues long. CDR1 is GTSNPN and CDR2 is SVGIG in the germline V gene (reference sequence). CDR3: CAWRKRGGNDEQFF. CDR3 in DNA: TGTGCCTGGAGAAAGCGGGGGGGCAACGATGAGCAGTTCTTC.

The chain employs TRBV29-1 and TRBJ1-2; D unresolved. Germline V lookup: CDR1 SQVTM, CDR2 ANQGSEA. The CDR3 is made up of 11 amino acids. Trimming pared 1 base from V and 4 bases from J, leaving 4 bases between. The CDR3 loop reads CSVEASYGYTF. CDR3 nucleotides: TGCAGCGTTGAAGCTTCCTATGGCTACACCTTC.

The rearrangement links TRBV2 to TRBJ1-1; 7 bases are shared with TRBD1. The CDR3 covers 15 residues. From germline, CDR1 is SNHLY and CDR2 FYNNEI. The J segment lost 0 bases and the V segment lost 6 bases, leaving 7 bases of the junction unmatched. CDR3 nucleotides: TGTGCCAGCAGCGCCGACAGGGTAATGAACACTGAAGCTTTCTTT. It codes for CASSADRVMNTEAFF.

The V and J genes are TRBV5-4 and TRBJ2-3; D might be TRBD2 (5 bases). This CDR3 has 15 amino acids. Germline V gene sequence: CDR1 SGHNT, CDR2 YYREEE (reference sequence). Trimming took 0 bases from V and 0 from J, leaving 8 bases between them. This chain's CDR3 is CASSLEASSTDTQYF. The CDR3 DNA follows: TGTGCCAGCAGCTTGGAGGCTAGCAGCACAGATACGCAGTATTTT.

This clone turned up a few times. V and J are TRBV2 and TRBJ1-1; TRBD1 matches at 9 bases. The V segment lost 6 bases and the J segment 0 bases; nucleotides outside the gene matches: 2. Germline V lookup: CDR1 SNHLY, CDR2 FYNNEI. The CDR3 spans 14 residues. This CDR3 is CASRGTGMNTEAFF. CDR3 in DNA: TGTGCCAGCAGGGGGACAGGGATGAACACTGAAGCTTTCTTT.

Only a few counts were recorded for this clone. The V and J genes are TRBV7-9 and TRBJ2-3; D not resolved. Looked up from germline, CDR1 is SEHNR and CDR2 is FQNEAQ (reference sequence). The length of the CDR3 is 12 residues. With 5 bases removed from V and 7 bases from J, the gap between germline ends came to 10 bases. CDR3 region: CASSPSGYTQYF. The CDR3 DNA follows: TGTGCCAGCAGCCCCAGTGGGTATACGCAGTATTTT.

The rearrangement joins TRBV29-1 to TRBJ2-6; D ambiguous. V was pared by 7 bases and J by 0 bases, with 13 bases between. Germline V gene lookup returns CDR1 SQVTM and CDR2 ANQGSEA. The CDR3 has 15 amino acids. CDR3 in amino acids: CSASTTGSGANVLTF. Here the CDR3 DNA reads TGCAGCGCTTCCACAACGGGCTCTGGGGCCAACGTCCTGACTTTC.

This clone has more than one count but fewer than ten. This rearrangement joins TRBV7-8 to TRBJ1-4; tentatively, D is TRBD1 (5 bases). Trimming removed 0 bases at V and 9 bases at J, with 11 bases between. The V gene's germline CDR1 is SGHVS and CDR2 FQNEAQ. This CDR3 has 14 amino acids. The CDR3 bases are TGTGCCAGCAGCTTAGCTGGGGCCGGGAAAAAACTGTTTTTT. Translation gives CASSLAGAGKKLFF. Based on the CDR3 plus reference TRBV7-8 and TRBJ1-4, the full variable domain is GAGVSQSPRYKVAKRGQDVALRCDPISGHVSLFWYQQALGQGPEFLTYFQNEAQLDKSGLPSDRFFAERPEGSVSTLKIQRTQQEDSAVYLCASSLAGAGKKLFFGSGTQLSVL.

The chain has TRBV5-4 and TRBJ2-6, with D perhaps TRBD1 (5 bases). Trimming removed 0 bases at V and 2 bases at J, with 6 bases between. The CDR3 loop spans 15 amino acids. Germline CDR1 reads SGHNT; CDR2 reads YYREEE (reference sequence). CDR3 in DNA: TGTGCCAGCAGCTTGGAAGGGGCTGGGGCCAACGTCCTGACTTTC. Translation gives CASSLEGAGANVLTF.